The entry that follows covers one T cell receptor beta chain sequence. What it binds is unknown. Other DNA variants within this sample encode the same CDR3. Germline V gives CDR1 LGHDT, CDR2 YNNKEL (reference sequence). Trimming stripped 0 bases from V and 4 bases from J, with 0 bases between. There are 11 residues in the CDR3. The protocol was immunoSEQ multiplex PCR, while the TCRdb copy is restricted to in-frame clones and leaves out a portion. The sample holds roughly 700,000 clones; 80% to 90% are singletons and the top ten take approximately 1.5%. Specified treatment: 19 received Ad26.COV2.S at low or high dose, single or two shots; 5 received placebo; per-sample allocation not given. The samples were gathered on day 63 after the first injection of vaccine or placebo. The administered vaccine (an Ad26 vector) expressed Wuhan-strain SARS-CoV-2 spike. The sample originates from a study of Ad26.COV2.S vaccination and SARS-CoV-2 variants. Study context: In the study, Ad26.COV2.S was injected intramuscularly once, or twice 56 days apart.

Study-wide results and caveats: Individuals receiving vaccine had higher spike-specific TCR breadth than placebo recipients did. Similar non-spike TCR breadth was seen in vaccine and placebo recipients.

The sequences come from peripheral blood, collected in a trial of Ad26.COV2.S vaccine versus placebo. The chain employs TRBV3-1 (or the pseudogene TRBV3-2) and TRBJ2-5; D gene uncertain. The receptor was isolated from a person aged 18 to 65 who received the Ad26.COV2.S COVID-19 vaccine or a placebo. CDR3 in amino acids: CASSQEETQYF. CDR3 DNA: TGTGCCAGCAGCCAAGAAGAGACCCAGTACTTC.